These 18 T cell receptor beta chains share one sample of origin, sequenced in a study of shared clonotypes between healthy human individuals. Assay used: immunoSEQ multiplex PCR; TCRdb lists only in-frame clones, some missing. The table includes approximately 640,000 clones, about 90% detected once. Sequenced: memory CD8+ T cells from PBMCs. Indicated subset: CD45RO+ cells pooled with CCR7-negative TemRA cells. The receptors here all came from a man aged 18 to 30 in good health. Some clones in this sample may be carry-over from other donors' samples.

The chain joins TRBV29-1 to TRBJ1-1, with D uncertain. The V and J ends lost 6 bases and 5 bases respectively, with 10 bases between them. Germline-derived CDR1 and CDR2 are SQVTM and ANQGSEA. The CDR3 spans 11 residues. In nucleotides, the CDR3 is TGCAGCGTCGGGGTAGGGACTGAAGCTTTCTTT. It codes for CSVGVGTEAFF.

This chain connects TRBV29-1 to TRBJ2-7; D call uncertain. The CDR3 has 14 amino acids. V was cut by 2 bases and J by 2 bases, with 13 bases left in between. CDR1 and CDR2 (germline): SQVTM, ANQGSEA. The DNA for the CDR3 is TGCAGCGTTGAATTAAGGGCAAGCACCTACGAGCAGTACTTC. Translating it yields CSVELRASTYEQYF.

The chain is built from TRBV25-1 and TRBJ1-1; TRBD1 is a possible D gene (6 bases). The CDR3 consists of 14 residues. The germline CDR1 and CDR2 sequences are MGHDK and SYGVNS. V was pared by 6 bases and J by 1 base, with 12 bases between. The CDR3 here is CASRPDRTNTEAFF. Written as DNA, the CDR3 is TGTGCCAGCAGACCCGACAGGACGAACACTGAAGCTTTCTTT.

A word on this clone: Other nucleotide sequences in the sample specify the same CDR3. The chain carries TRBV27 and TRBJ1-5; D perhaps matches TRBD1 (5 bases). Looked up from germline, CDR1 is MNHEY and CDR2 is SMNVEV (reference sequence). The germline V and J ends were trimmed by 0 bases and 0 bases, with 9 bases remaining between them. CDR3 length: 16 residues. The CDR3 loop is CASSLSSGLSNQPQHF. The CDR3 DNA follows: TGTGCCAGCAGTTTATCTTCAGGGCTTAGCAATCAGCCCCAGCATTTT.

CDR3: CASSLFDRERSYEQYF. The CDR3 DNA sequence: TGCGCCAGCAGCTTGTTTGACAGGGAGCGGTCCTACGAGCAGTACTTC. The rearrangement links TRBV5-1 to TRBJ2-7, with 7 bases that match TRBD1. The CDR3 runs 16 residues. Germline V gene sequence: CDR1 SGHRS, CDR2 YFSETQ. The J segment lost 1 base and the V segment lost 1 base, leaving 8 bases of the junction unmatched.

This clone was counted only a few times. This sequence joins TRBV7-8 and TRBJ1-5; D is perhaps TRBD1 (5 bases). The CDR3 has 15 amino acids. V was clipped by 1 base and J by 6 bases, with 13 bases between them. Per the germline V gene, CDR1 is SGHVS and CDR2 is FQNEAQ. The DNA for the CDR3 is TGTGCCAGCAGCTTAGTCAATGCAGGGACTCAGCCCCAGCATTTT. It specifies CASSLVNAGTQPQHF.

The V call is TRBV23-1, the J call TRBJ2-3; D unresolved. TRBV23-1 has ORF status, its function being uncertain. This CDR3 comprises 11 residues. Trimming took 4 bases from V and 6 from J, leaving 5 bases between them. Here the CDR3 DNA reads TGCGCCAGCAGTCGGGCGGATACGCAGTATTTT. The encoded protein is CASSRADTQYF.

The chain uses TRBV7-9 and TRBJ2-5, with D perhaps TRBD2 (7 bases). Germline V gene lookup returns CDR1 SEHNR and CDR2 FQNEAQ (reference sequence). The length of the CDR3 is 17 residues. V was cut by 6 bases and J by 8 bases, with 28 bases left in between. CDR3 protein: CASRSQMAGAPEGTQYF. CDR3 nucleotide sequence: TGTGCCAGCAGGTCCCAAATGGCGGGGGCCCCGGAAGGAACCCAGTACTTC.

This clone has only one observation. V usage is TRBV9 and J usage is TRBJ2-1; D perhaps matches TRBD2 (6 bases). The CDR3 loop spans 16 amino acids. The V end was cut by 3 bases, the J end by 1 base, with 14 bases between. Germline V gives CDR1 SGDLS, CDR2 YYNGEE. The CDR3 DNA follows: TGTGCCAGCAGCGCGCCCAGCGGGCGGTCCTACAATGAGCAGTTCTTC. This codes for CASSAPSGRSYNEQFF.

The chain has TRBV2 and TRBJ1-1; D gene ambiguous. The V gene lost 3 bases and the J gene lost 5 bases, with 13 bases spanning the gap. CDR3 length: 14 residues. Germline CDR1 SNHLY, CDR2 FYNNEI. Written as DNA, the CDR3 is TGTGCCAGCAGTGAGAGGAGGCTAGGGACTGAAGCTTTCTTT. This encodes CASSERRLGTEAFF.

The chain employs TRBV14 and TRBJ2-7, with TRBD2 identical over 10 bases. CDR1 and CDR2 (germline): SGHDN, FVKESK. V lost 0 bases and J lost 0; bases outside the gene matches: 14. The CDR3 spans 20 residues. CDR3 coding DNA: TGTGCCAGCAGCCAAGATCACGGACAGCTTAGGACTAGCGGCTCCTACGAGCAGTACTTC. As protein: CASSQDHGQLRTSGSYEQYF.

As to this clone: Different DNA sequences within this sample yield the same CDR3. This chain uses TRBV9 with TRBJ2-7; maybe TRBD2 (5 bases). The CDR3 runs 13 residues. Trimming pared 2 bases from V and 7 bases from J, leaving 13 bases between. Germline V gene data show CDR1 as SGDLS and CDR2 as YYNGEE. CDR3 in amino acids: CASSVGGGGEQYF. The CDR3, as DNA: TGTGCCAGCAGCGTTGGCGGAGGCGGGGAGCAGTACTTC.

This clone is a singleton in its sample. The chain links TRBV11-2 to TRBJ2-7, with 12 bases fitting TRBD2. After removal of 4 bases from V and 5 bases from J, the junction contained 9 bases not matched to a gene. Germline CDR1 reads SGHAT; CDR2 reads FQNNGV. CDR3 length: 16 amino acids. This CDR3 is CASSSWTSGASNEQYF. The CDR3 DNA follows: TGTGCCAGCAGCTCCTGGACTAGCGGGGCTTCAAACGAGCAGTACTTC.

The chain links TRBV4-3 to TRBJ2-5; tentative D call: TRBD2 (6 bases). Germline-derived CDR1 and CDR2 are LGHNA and YSLEER. Trimming took off 0 bases at V and 5 bases at J, with 13 bases between the two ends. The CDR3 runs 15 residues. The CDR3 bases are TGCGCCAGCAGCCAAGATGGAGGGACGGGGGAGACCCAGTACTTC. This encodes CASSQDGGTGETQYF.

This clone was seen only a few times. This CDR3 is CASSTGIMNTEAFF. As DNA, the CDR3 is TGTGCCAGCAGTACAGGGATCATGAACACTGAAGCTTTCTTT. J is TRBJ1-1 and V is TRBV28, with D possibly being TRBD1 (6 bases). CDR1 and CDR2 from the germline V gene are MDHEN and SYDVKM. V was pared by 5 bases and J by 0 bases, with 10 bases between. The CDR3 loop spans 14 amino acids.

The V call is TRBV10-3, the J call TRBJ2-7; D remains ambiguous. The CDR3 has 13 residues. Trimming shortened V by 4 bases and J by 0 bases, and 7 bases separated the two germline ends. The germline V gene encodes CDR1 ENHRY and CDR2 SYGVKD. This CDR3 reads CAISGGSSYEQYF. Written as DNA, the CDR3 is TGTGCCATCAGTGGAGGCAGCTCCTACGAGCAGTACTTC.

This chain uses TRBV27 with TRBJ2-1; no clear D. The CDR3 is made up of 13 amino acids. V was clipped by 2 bases and J by 5 bases, with 7 bases between them. CDR1 and CDR2 from the germline V gene are MNHEY and SMNVEV (reference sequence). CDR3 protein: CASSLILHNEQFF. Written as DNA, the CDR3 is TGTGCCAGCAGTTTAATCCTACACAATGAGCAGTTCTTC.

V usage is TRBV11-2 and J usage is TRBJ2-7; D may be TRBD2 (5 bases). The CDR3 loop spans 15 amino acids. V lost 2 bases to trimming and J lost 3 bases, with 14 bases between them. Germline V lookup: CDR1 SGHAT, CDR2 FQNNGV. The CDR3 protein is CASSLSAGLFYEQYF. The CDR3 nucleotides are TGTGCCAGCAGCTTATCGGCAGGACTTTTCTACGAGCAGTACTTC.